This record concerns one T cell receptor (beta chain) sequence. This sample stems from a study of CXCR3-negative and CXCR3-positive naive CD8 T cells. The TRB cDNA libraries were prepared by 5' RACE with UMI labels. Reanalyzing the 5' RACE reads, TCRdb keeps one entry per CDR3 protein, without DNA. The table for this sample gives under 85,000 distinct CDR3 sequences. CDR1 is SGHVS and CDR2 is FNYEAQ in the germline V gene. CDR3 length: 14 residues. The sample was naive CXCR3- CD8+ T cells from blood. The sample's subset: CD45RO-CCR7+CD27+CD95- naive CD8+ T cells lacking CXCR3 (TNR3-). The TCR comes from a human donor in good health. Some clones in this sample may be carry-over from other donors' samples. This chain joins TRBV7-6 and TRBJ2-3. CDR3 amino acids: CASSNLSSTDTQYF.